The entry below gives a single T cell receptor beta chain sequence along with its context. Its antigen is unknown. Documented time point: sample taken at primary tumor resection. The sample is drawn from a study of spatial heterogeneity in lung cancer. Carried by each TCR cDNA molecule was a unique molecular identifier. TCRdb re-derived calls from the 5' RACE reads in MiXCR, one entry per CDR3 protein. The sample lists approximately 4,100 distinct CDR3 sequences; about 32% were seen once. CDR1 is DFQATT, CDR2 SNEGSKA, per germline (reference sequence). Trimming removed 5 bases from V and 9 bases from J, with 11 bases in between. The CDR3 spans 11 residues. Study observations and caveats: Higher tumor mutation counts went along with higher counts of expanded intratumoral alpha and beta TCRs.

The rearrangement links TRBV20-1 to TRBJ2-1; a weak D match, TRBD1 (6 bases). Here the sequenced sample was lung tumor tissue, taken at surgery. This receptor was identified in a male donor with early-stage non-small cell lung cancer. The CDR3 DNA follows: TGCAGTGCTTTTCGAGGGGGTGAGCAGTTCTTC. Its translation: CSAFRGGEQFF.